This passage covers 6 T cell receptor beta chains from one sample sequenced in a study of T cells in women clearing cervical HPV infection. Generated by immunoSEQ multiplex PCR, the TCRdb table keeps only in-frame clones and is missing some. This table lists about 30,000 clones. The specimen sequenced was blood buffy coat. These receptors were obtained from a woman aged 18 to 69 with a cervical HPV16 infection that either progressed to CIN3+ or cleared (not recorded which).

As for this clone: With the read ending 3 residues before the CDR3 end, the germline J gene is used to fill in that end. V and J are TRBV5-6 and TRBJ2-4; D uncertain. This CDR3 is 14 amino acids long. V was clipped by 4 bases and J by 0 bases, with 8 bases between them. Germline CDR1 SGHDT, CDR2 YYEEEE. The CDR3 region is CASSPEGAKNIQYF. The CDR3 DNA, read in part, is TGTGCCAGCAGCCCCGAAGGAGCCAAAAACATT. Complete variable domain (other parts from reference TRBV5-6 and TRBJ2-4): DAGVTQSPTHLIKTRGQQVTLRCSPKSGHDTVSWYQQALGQGPQFIFQYYEEEERQRGNFPDRFSGHQFPNYSSELNVNALLLGDSALYLCASSPEGAKNIQYFGAGTRLSVL.

In the case of this clone: The read falls 3 residues short of the CDR3 end, and the missing part is taken from the germline J gene. The rearrangement links TRBV2 to TRBJ2-7; 10 nucleotides agree with TRBD2. Germline CDR1 reads SNHLY; CDR2 reads FYNNEI. V gave up 6 bases and J gave up 4 bases; unmatched junction bases: 15. This CDR3 has 17 amino acids. Partial CDR3 DNA: TGTGCCAGCAGGGCATCTAGCGGGGGTCCGGCGGGGTACGAG. Its translation is CASRASSGGPAGYE. Given in full, the CDR3 is CASRASSGGPAGYEQYF.

As concerns this clone: With the read ending 3 residues before the CDR3 end, the germline J gene is used to fill in that end. J is TRBJ1-1 and V is TRBV10-1, with a tentative D call TRBD1 (6 bases). Germline CDR1 reads WNHNN; CDR2 reads SYGVQD (reference sequence). The V end lost 3 bases, the J end lost 6 bases, and 11 bases lay between the germline ends. The CDR3 totals 13 residues. CDR3 loop: CASSEQGRAEAFF. CDR3 bases read: TGCGCCAGCAGTGAACAGGGACGCGCTGAA.

As regards this clone: The CDR3 end is not reached by the read, which stops 3 residues before it; the germline J gene fills it in. V is TRBV7-2 and J is TRBJ1-1; D call uncertain. The CDR3 spans 13 residues. The germline V and J ends were trimmed by 5 bases and 5 bases, with 12 bases remaining between them. CDR1 and CDR2 from the germline V gene are SGHTA and FQGNSA. Incomplete CDR3 DNA: TGTGCCAGCAGCCCCCAGACAAGGACTGAA. Amino acids: CASSPQTRTE. The whole CDR3 sequence reads CASSPQTRTEAFF. Full variable domain (remainder filled in from reference TRBV7-2 and TRBJ1-1): GAGVSQSPSNKVTEKGKDVELRCDPISGHTALYWYRQSLGQGLEFLIYFQGNSAPDKSGLPSDRFSAERTGGSVSTLTIQRTQQEDSAVYLCASSPQTRTEAFFGQGTRLTVV.

A note on this clone: The read ends 3 residues before the CDR3 terminus; that terminus is restored from the germline J gene. The chain is built from TRBV11-2 and TRBJ1-4; the match to TRBD1 covers 7 bases. CDR3 length equals 15 residues. The trim removed 5 bases at V and 3 bases at J, leaving 6 bases unmatched. Germline-derived CDR1 and CDR2 are SGHAT and FQNNGV. CDR3 bases read: TGTGCCAGCAGCCCCGAGGACAGGCCTAATGAAAAA. Translation: CASSPEDRPNEK. Given in full, the CDR3 is CASSPEDRPNEKLFF.

About this clone itself: The CDR3 is cut off 3 residues early in the read; its end comes from the germline J gene. V usage is TRBV20-1 and J usage is TRBJ2-2, with D perhaps matching TRBD2 (6 bases). This CDR3 has 14 residues. V was pared by 6 bases and J by 1 base, with 12 bases between. CDR1 is DFQATT and CDR2 is SNEGSKA in the germline V gene (reference sequence). The sequenced part of the CDR3 DNA is TGCAGTGCCCCGGACTATAAGAACACCGGGGAG. Residues: CSAPDYKNTGE. The full-length CDR3 reads as CSAPDYKNTGELFF.